The sequence of this T cell receptor (beta chain) was determined in a study of PD-L1 blockade in urothelial cancer (dated by TCRdb to about 2017). Broadly, across the study: Therapy was started around 2014 for all patients, and atezolizumab 1,200 mg was administered intravenously every 3 weeks. Twenty-five of 29 patients were males with bladder-origin urothelial cancer, and 18 of 29 reported a prior smoking history. Patients had an ECOG performance status of 0 or 1 and had received between 0 and 3 prior chemotherapy regimens. Blood samples were analyzed at two time points: 3 weeks after treatment start (second dose) and 6 weeks after treatment start. Blood samples yielded a median of around 150,000 T cells and some 80,000 unique TCRs, with median clonality approximately 0.08. Somatic, immune and clinical correlates of response to PD-L1 blockade with atezolizumab in urothelial cancer were the focus of an exploratory multi-omic analysis. Pretreatment tumor samples and matched peripheral blood, collected serially before and after atezolizumab treatment, underwent TCR sequencing. Durable clinical benefit was defined as progression-free survival longer than 6 months, and TCR features were also tested against progression-free and overall survival. In the same patients who had TCR sequencing, pretreatment tumors also underwent whole exome sequencing and RNA sequencing. Nine patients achieved durable clinical benefit and approximately 19 did not. Pretreatment blood TCR-seq was available for about 28 patients, at least one posttreatment blood collection was obtained for 25 or so patients, and tumor TCR-seq was available for 25 or so patients. Points the paper makes about the study in general: Because of the small sample size (n ≈ 30) and the many exploratory analyses performed, the results are intended to be regarded as hypothesis-generating. Greater expansion of tumor-associated TCR clones in peripheral blood 3 weeks after the start of treatment was observed in patients with durable benefit (n of about 20, p = 0.022). Improved progression-free and overall survival was found to be associated with pretreatment peripheral blood TCR clonality below the median.

In the paper's terms, the time point label means: peripheral blood 6 weeks after treatment start. A cohort of about 31 patients with locally advanced or metastatic urothelial carcinoma, treated at Memorial Sloan Kettering on a trial protocol, was included. Peripheral blood mononuclear cells were collected pretreatment and during treatment, with between 1 and 8 total time points obtained per patient. The Qiagen DNeasy Blood extraction kit was used to purify genomic DNA from total PBMCs and tumor samples. PBMCs were collected pretreatment and during treatment, and were isolated and stored as previously described. Inclusive of the bounding cysteine and phenylalanine, the CDR3 is 15 residues long. Just CDR3 DNA is preserved here, 45 bases in frame from base 1. For CDR1 and CDR2, the germline V gene lists SGHTA and FQGNSA. Trimming leaves V shorter by 5 bases and J shorter by 10 bases, with the junction holding 8 bases beyond the gene matches.

This clone came up a few times. This receptor's antigen is unknown. Qualities for individual bases were not recorded, and no much larger clone is one base off. Each PCR received spiked-in synthetic TCR analog templates so that absolute template abundance could be estimated from read counts. The immunoSEQ assay was used to amplify TCRbeta CDR3 regions from genomic DNA with bias-controlled V and J gene primers. Rearranged TCRbeta segments were sequenced at approximately 20X coverage. Under the source paper's analysis protocol: Clustering was used to correct sequencing errors, and CDR3s were annotated against IMGT so that V, D and J genes could be assigned. Only productive TCRbeta rearrangements were used in downstream analyses, excluding out-of-frame or stop-codon sequences. Clonality was computed as one minus Shannon entropy normalized by the log of the number of unique productive sequences. Fisher's exact test with Benjamini-Hochberg correction, using a cutoff of adjusted p below 0.01, was how clones that differed between time points or between blood and tumor were identified. TCRdb took over this immuneACCESS table, retaining in-frame rearrangements with V and J assigned. Such tables are incomplete; in checked studies, under half of the missing clones stem from an unresolved V gene, and the remainder is unexplained. The V and J calls and the clone size are those of that table, but D and trimming were determined from the DNA. The sample yields about 45,000 clones; almost 85% were counted once. The ten largest make up over 10% of the sample.

The rearrangement combines TRBV7-2 with TRBJ1-4, and TRBD1 matches 12 of the central bases. The source material was PBMCs, sampled around atezolizumab (anti-PD-L1) treatment. This clonotype originated in a man between 60 and 70 years old with urothelial cancer. CDR3 loop: CASSPGTGGLRKLFF. The DNA reads TGTGCCAGCAGCCCCGGGACAGGGGGCCTTAGAAAACTGTTTTTT.